This TCR beta chain was identified in a study of CD8+CD57+ T cells in acquired aplastic anemia. V lost 1 base to trimming and J lost 2 bases, with 11 bases between them. Germline V gene sequence: CDR1 ENHRY, CDR2 SYGVKD. The CDR3 length is 15 residues. Patients sequenced had flow cytometry evidence of CD8+CD57+ cell expansion. The template used for profiling TCR beta VDJ and CDR3 was genomic DNA. Each CDR3 protein is one row after TCRdb ran MiXCR on the reads. The sample lists about 200,000 distinct CDR3 sequences, roughly 60% occurring once. The chain has TRBV10-3 and TRBJ1-2; the D gene is possibly TRBD1 (6 bases). The sequence was obtained from a human donor with aplastic anemia. Sequencing input: sorted CD4+, CD8+, or CD8+CD57+ T cells (not recorded which) from PBMCs. The CDR3 DNA follows: TGTGCCATCAGTGAGTGGGCAGGGGTAAACTATGGCTACACCTTC. Its protein is CAISEWAGVNYGYTF.